One and the same sample provided the 29 T cell receptor beta chains below, sequenced in a study of CD8+ T cells in alopecia areata. Sequencing relied on a cDNA template that was reverse transcribed from extracted RNA. The table came from immunoSEQ multiplex PCR; TCRdb's copy has only in-frame clones and leaves some out. The sample shows fewer than 200,000 clones, just under 60% of them seen only once. The specimen comprised CD4+ T cells sorted from blood, sampled at week 0. These TCRs come from a human donor with alopecia areata.

The V call is TRBV13, the J call TRBJ1-1; tentative D call: TRBD1 (5 bases). V was pared by 1 base and J by 5 bases, with 11 bases between. The CDR3 is made up of 14 amino acids. CDR1 is PRHDT and CDR2 is FYEKMQ in the germline V gene (reference sequence). The CDR3 coding sequence is TGTGCCAGCAGCTTAGAATCAGGGCGGACTGAAGCTTTCTTT. Translating it yields CASSLESGRTEAFF. The full variable domain, rest sourced from reference TRBV13 and TRBJ1-1, is AAGVIQSPRHLIKEKRETATLKCYPIPRHDTVYWYQQGPGQDPQFLISFYEKMQSDKGSIPDRFSAQQFSDYHSELNMSSLELGDSALYFCASSLESGRTEAFFGQGTRLTVV.

This rearrangement joins TRBV6-1 to TRBJ1-5; D ambiguous. Germline values: CDR1 MNHNS, CDR2 SASEGT. V gave up 1 base and J gave up 0 bases, with 4 bases separating them. The length of the CDR3 is 14 residues. The CDR3 sequence: CASSEVRSNQPQHF. DNA for the CDR3: TGTGCCAGCAGTGAAGTCCGTAGCAATCAGCCCCAGCATTTT.

The V and J genes are TRBV4-2 and TRBJ2-7; 13 bases align to TRBD2. Per the germline V gene, CDR1 is LGHNA and CDR2 is YNFKEQ. J lost 6 bases, V lost 0 bases, and 5 bases had no gene match. This CDR3 is built from 16 residues. The CDR3 DNA reads TGTGCCAGCAGCCAAGATCGGGGACTAGCGGGGTTCGAGCAGTACTTC. It yields the protein CASSQDRGLAGFEQYF.

CDR3: CASSQEAGGSTDTQYF. CDR3 DNA sequence: TGTGCCAGCAGCCAAGAGGCGGGGGGAAGCACAGATACGCAGTATTTT. V gene TRBV5-6 combines with J gene TRBJ2-3, with TRBD2 matching 8 bases. Germline V gene sequence: CDR1 SGHDT, CDR2 YYEEEE. V shed 4 bases, J shed 0 bases, and the junction held 7 bases outside the gene matches. This CDR3 is built from 16 residues.

The chain carries TRBV6-5 and TRBJ1-1; D call uncertain. This CDR3 region has 12 residues. V was clipped by 7 bases and J by 3 bases, with 9 bases between them. Per the germline V gene, CDR1 is MNHEY and CDR2 is SVGAGI. CDR3 coding DNA: TGTGCCAGCATCCCTTCGGACACTGAAGCTTTCTTT. Its translation: CASIPSDTEAFF.

The chain has TRBV6-5 and TRBJ1-1; 9 positions match TRBD1. J was trimmed by 1 base and V by 7 bases; bases with no gene match: 4. The CDR3 extends over 14 amino acids. From germline, CDR1 is MNHEY and CDR2 SVGAGI. The CDR3: CASIQDRGNTEAFF. In DNA, the CDR3 is TGTGCCAGCATCCAGGACAGGGGGAACACTGAAGCTTTCTTT.

The chain has TRBV7-9 and TRBJ1-2; maybe TRBD1 (6 bases). Germline V lookup: CDR1 SEHNR, CDR2 FQNEAQ (reference sequence). V lost 5 bases and J 5 bases, leaving 24 bases between the germline ends. The CDR3 covers 17 residues. CDR3 bases: TGTGCCAGCAGCCCTCGACCTGGAACAGGGCTGGGATATGGCTACACCTTC. Translation: CASSPRPGTGLGYGYTF.

V gene TRBV29-1 combines with J gene TRBJ1-2; 7 bases are a match to TRBD1. Germline loops: CDR1 SQVTM, CDR2 ANQGSEA. CDR3 length equals 14 residues. V gave up 7 bases and J gave up 4 bases; unmatched junction bases: 12. The CDR3 is CSAGRGGSPYGYTF. The DNA for the CDR3 is TGCAGCGCTGGGAGAGGGGGCAGTCCCTATGGCTACACCTTC.

This clone was counted between two and nine times. V usage is TRBV4-2 and J usage is TRBJ1-6, with a weak D call TRBD1 (6 bases). The CDR3 covers 16 residues. From germline, CDR1 is LGHNA and CDR2 YNFKEQ. V was trimmed by 4 bases and J by 5 bases, leaving 15 bases between them. The CDR3 DNA is TGTGCCAGCAGCCCAGGGGTTCAAGAGCATAATTCACCCCTCCACTTT. Amino acids: CASSPGVQEHNSPLHF.

This clone has more than one count but fewer than ten. The same CDR3 also results from other DNA sequences found in this sample. The gene calls are TRBV29-1 and TRBJ2-3; 7 bases align to TRBD1. This CDR3 region has 13 residues. After removal of 4 bases from V and 1 base from J, the junction contained 2 bases not matched to a gene. Germline CDR1 and CDR2: SQVTM and ANQGSEA. In nucleotides, the CDR3 is TGCAGCGTTGGAACAGGGGGCACAGATACGCAGTATTTT. It yields the protein CSVGTGGTDTQYF.

The CDR3 region is CASSRQTKETQYF. In DNA, the CDR3 is TGTGCCAGCTCACGACAGACCAAAGAGACCCAGTACTTC. The rearrangement joins TRBV18 to TRBJ2-5; weak D call: TRBD1 (5 bases). Germline-derived CDR1 and CDR2 are KGHSH and LQKENI. V was trimmed by 4 bases and J by 3 bases, leaving 9 bases between them. This CDR3 region has 13 residues.

V is TRBV18 and J is TRBJ1-5; 10 nucleotides line up with TRBD1. The CDR3 spans 14 residues. The V gene end was trimmed by 4 bases and the J gene end by 7 bases; junction bases not matched to a gene: 4. Germline assignment: CDR1 KGHSH and CDR2 LQKENI. The DNA of the CDR3 is TGTGCCAGCTCACTTGGGACAGGGGACCAGCCCCAGCATTTT. Translated: CASSLGTGDQPQHF.

The chain uses TRBV29-1 and TRBJ2-7; 8 bases are a match to TRBD1. CDR1 is SQVTM, CDR2 ANQGSEA, per germline. This CDR3 spans 14 amino acids. With 4 bases clipped from V and 5 bases from J, the junction kept 10 bases outside the gene matches. Here the CDR3 reads CSVGSETGVHEQYF. As DNA, the CDR3 is TGCAGCGTTGGTTCCGAGACAGGGGTCCACGAGCAGTACTTC.

The chain's CDR3 is CSVRGRGNQPQHF. The DNA for the CDR3 is TGCAGCGTTCGGGGAAGGGGGAATCAGCCCCAGCATTTT. The gene calls are TRBV29-1 and TRBJ1-5; D perhaps matches TRBD1 (6 bases). Trimming removed 5 bases at V and 4 bases at J, with 12 bases between. Germline CDR1 SQVTM, CDR2 ANQGSEA. CDR3 length: 13 residues.

The chain uses TRBV30 and TRBJ1-1; no clear D. CDR1 and CDR2 (germline): GTSNPN, SVGIG (reference sequence). The CDR3 is made up of 14 amino acids. Deletions cut 8 bases from V and 3 bases from J, with 19 bases between. Here the CDR3 DNA reads TGTGCCGCAATCCGGGCCGTTTCTTACACTGAAGCTTTCTTT. Protein product: CAAIRAVSYTEAFF.

V gene TRBV6-5 combines with J gene TRBJ1-6; a weak D match, TRBD1 (5 bases). CDR3 length equals 15 residues. Germline V gene lookup returns CDR1 MNHEY and CDR2 SVGAGI. Trimming took 2 bases from V and 9 from J, leaving 14 bases between them. The CDR3 DNA follows: TGTGCCAGCAGTTACCGTGGACTTGGGGGTTCACCCCTCCACTTT. It yields the protein CASSYRGLGGSPLHF.

The rearrangement uses TRBV29-1 and TRBJ2-2, with a tentative D call TRBD1 (6 bases). CDR1 is SQVTM, CDR2 ANQGSEA, per germline. V shed 6 bases and J shed 6 bases, with 14 bases lying between them. The CDR3 runs to 13 residues. This CDR3 is CSVGQRVAGELFF. The CDR3 DNA reads as TGCAGCGTCGGACAGAGGGTTGCCGGGGAGCTGTTTTTT.

The gene calls are TRBV4-2 and TRBJ1-1; unclear D gene. CDR3 size: 15 residues. From germline, CDR1 is LGHNA and CDR2 YNFKEQ. V was cut by 0 bases and J by 5 bases, with 13 bases left in between. CDR3 coding DNA: TGTGCCAGCAGCCAAGATTGGACTAAAGGGACTGAAGCTTTCTTT. Translation: CASSQDWTKGTEAFF.

The rearrangement links TRBV29-1 to TRBJ2-1, with 12 bases lining up with TRBD2. The V gene's germline CDR1 is SQVTM and CDR2 ANQGSEA. CDR3 length equals 13 residues. V was clipped by 8 bases and J by 4 bases; unmatched bases: 3. The CDR3 coding sequence is TGCAGCTCGACTAGCGGGGGTTACAATGAGCAGTTCTTC. It codes for CSSTSGGYNEQFF.

The V call is TRBV6-6, the J call TRBJ1-2; D is perhaps TRBD1 (5 bases). CDR3 length equals 15 residues. Deletions cut 7 bases from V and 0 bases from J, with 15 bases between. Germline V lookup: CDR1 MNHNY, CDR2 SVGAGI (reference sequence). The CDR3 here is CASKIGAGSNYGYTF. For the CDR3, the DNA is TGTGCCAGCAAAATCGGGGCAGGGTCTAACTATGGCTACACCTTC.

The rearrangement uses TRBV14 and TRBJ1-1, with TRBD1 as a possible D gene (5 bases). This CDR3 has 15 residues. Trimming removed 8 bases from V and 0 bases from J, with 16 bases in between. Germline-derived CDR1 and CDR2 are SGHDN and FVKESK. The CDR3 protein is CASALGGAMNTEAFF. The CDR3 DNA reads as TGTGCCAGCGCCTTGGGGGGTGCCATGAACACTGAAGCTTTCTTT.

The chain has TRBV6-9 and TRBJ2-7, with D possibly TRBD1 on 5 matching bases. Germline V gene data show CDR1 as MNHGY and CDR2 as SVAAGI. Trimming cost V 11 bases and J 12 bases, with 20 bases left between them. The CDR3 spans 11 residues. CDR3 bases: TGTGCCGGCGAGGACCCCAGGGCCTGGTACTTC. Translated: CAGEDPRAWYF.

The chain couples TRBV29-1 to TRBJ2-2; no clear D gene. The CDR3 length is 14 residues. V lost 4 bases, J lost 3 bases, and 12 bases lay in between. Germline CDR1 reads SQVTM; CDR2 reads ANQGSEA. The CDR3 sequence: CSVASAKHTGELFF. The CDR3 DNA is TGCAGCGTTGCGTCGGCGAAGCACACCGGGGAGCTGTTTTTT.

V and J are TRBV2 and TRBJ1-1; 7 nucleotides line up with TRBD1. Germline V CDR1 and CDR2: SNHLY, FYNNEI. The CDR3 sequence is 12 residues long. Trimming took 10 bases from V and 1 from J; bases not matched to a gene: 3. CDR3 sequence: CAKRTGNTEAFF. Here the CDR3 DNA reads TGTGCCAAAAGGACAGGGAACACTGAAGCTTTCTTT.

The CDR3 is CASSRDTNYGYTF. DNA for the CDR3: TGTGCCAGCAGCCGGGACACTAACTATGGCTACACCTTC. The chain joins TRBV7-2 to TRBJ1-2; tentative D call: TRBD1 (6 bases). V lost 5 bases and J 0 bases, leaving 7 bases between the germline ends. The germline V gene has CDR1 SGHTA and CDR2 FQGNSA. This CDR3 contains 13 residues.

The count of this clone is one. V usage is TRBV11-3 and J usage is TRBJ2-2, with D perhaps TRBD1 (6 bases). The CDR3 runs 14 residues. Between the trimmed V and J ends, which lost 3 bases and 4 bases, there was a span of 9 bases. The germline V gene has CDR1 SGHNT and CDR2 YENEEA. The CDR3 DNA is TGTGCCAGCAGCTTTCAAGGGGGCACCGGGGAGCTGTTTTTT. Protein: CASSFQGGTGELFF.

The chain combines TRBV5-1 with TRBJ2-1; no firm D call. Trimming removed 3 bases from V and 4 bases from J, with 11 bases in between. CDR1 and CDR2 from the germline V gene are SGHRS and YFSETQ. This CDR3 contains 14 residues. CDR3 coding DNA: TGCGCCAGCAGCTCCAGGCCTCAGTACAATGAGCAGTTCTTC. It specifies CASSSRPQYNEQFF.

V and J are TRBV30 and TRBJ2-5; 8 bases are a match to TRBD1. The V segment lost 3 bases and the J segment 4 bases; nucleotides outside the gene matches: 7. The germline V gene has CDR1 GTSNPN and CDR2 SVGIG (reference sequence). This CDR3 has 14 amino acids. The chain's CDR3 is CAWRFGQGLETQYF. The CDR3 bases are TGTGCCTGGAGATTCGGACAGGGATTAGAGACCCAGTACTTC.

This clone turned up a few times. This chain uses TRBV4-1 with TRBJ2-6, with D possibly called TRBD1 or TRBD2 (5 bases each). Germline CDR1 is MGHRA and CDR2 is YSYEKL. Trimming stripped 3 bases from V and 1 base from J, with 13 bases between. This CDR3 has 17 residues. The CDR3 DNA is TGCGCCAGCAGCCAGTGGGACCTACTGTCTGGGGCCAACGTCCTGACTTTC. The encoded protein is CASSQWDLLSGANVLTF.